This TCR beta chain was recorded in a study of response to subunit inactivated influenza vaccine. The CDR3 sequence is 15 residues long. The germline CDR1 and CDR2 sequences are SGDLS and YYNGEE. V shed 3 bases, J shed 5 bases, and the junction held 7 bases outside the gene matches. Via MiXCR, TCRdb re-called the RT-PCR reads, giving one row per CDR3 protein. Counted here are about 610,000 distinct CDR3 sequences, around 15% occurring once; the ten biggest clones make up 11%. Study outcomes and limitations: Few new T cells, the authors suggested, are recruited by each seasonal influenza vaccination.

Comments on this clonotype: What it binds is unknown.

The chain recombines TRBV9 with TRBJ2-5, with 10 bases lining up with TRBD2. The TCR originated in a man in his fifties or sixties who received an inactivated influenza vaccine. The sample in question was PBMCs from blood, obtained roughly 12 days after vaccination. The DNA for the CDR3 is TGTGCCAGCAGCGCGAGCGGGAGGGCCGGGGAGACCCAGTACTTC. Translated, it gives CASSASGRAGETQYF.